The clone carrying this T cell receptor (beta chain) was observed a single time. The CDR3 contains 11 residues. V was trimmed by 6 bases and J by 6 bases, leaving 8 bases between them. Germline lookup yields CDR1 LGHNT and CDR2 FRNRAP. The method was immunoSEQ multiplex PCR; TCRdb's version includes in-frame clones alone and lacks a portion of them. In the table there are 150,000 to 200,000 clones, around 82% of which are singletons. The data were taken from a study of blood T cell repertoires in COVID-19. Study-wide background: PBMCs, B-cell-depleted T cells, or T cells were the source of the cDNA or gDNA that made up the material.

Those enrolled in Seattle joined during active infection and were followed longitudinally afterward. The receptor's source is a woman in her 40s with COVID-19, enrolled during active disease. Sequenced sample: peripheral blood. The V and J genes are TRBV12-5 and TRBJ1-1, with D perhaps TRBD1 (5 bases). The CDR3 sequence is CASGRGAEAFF. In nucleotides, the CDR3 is TGTGCTAGTGGCCGGGGGGCTGAAGCTTTCTTT.